Listed here are 2 T cell receptor beta chains from one sample, sequenced in a study of blood T cell repertoires in COVID-19. The data were produced by immunoSEQ multiplex PCR, yet TCRdb's version contains in-frame clones alone and is incomplete. Among about 280,000 clones listed, about 83% were seen once. What was sequenced was PBMCs or T cells enriched from blood (not recorded which). The receptors were sampled from a woman between 40 and 50 years old who had recovered from COVID-19.

The V and J genes are TRBV7-3 and TRBJ1-6; TRBD1 matches at 8 bases. Unmatched junction bases numbered 5, after V lost 3 bases and J lost 10 bases. The CDR3 runs 14 residues. CDR1 and CDR2 from the germline V gene are SGHTA and FQGTGA. The DNA for the CDR3 is TGTGCCAGCAGCTTCAGGGGGCAAGGATCACCCCTCCACTTT. Translating gives CASSFRGQGSPLHF.

This sequence joins TRBV5-4 and TRBJ2-5; 9 positions agree with TRBD2. This CDR3 is built from 15 residues. Germline V gene data show CDR1 as SGHNT and CDR2 as YYREEE (reference sequence). With V trimmed by 3 bases and J by 5 bases, 8 bases remained unmatched. CDR3: CASSYGTSSAETQYF. CDR3 nucleotide sequence: TGTGCCAGCAGCTACGGGACTAGCAGCGCGGAGACCCAGTACTTC. Supplemented by reference TRBV5-4 and TRBJ2-5, the full variable domain reads ETGVTQSPTHLIKTRGQQVTLRCSSQSGHNTVSWYQQALGQGPQFIFQYYREEENGRGNFPPRFSGLQFPNYSSELNVNALELDDSALYLCASSYGTSSAETQYFGPGTRLLVL.